These 2 T cell receptor beta chains share one sample of origin, sequenced in a study of T cells in Graves' hyperthyroidism and ophthalmopathy. The investigators amplified TCR beta CDR3 regions from RNA transcripts. HTBI primers were the set used in a first-round RT-PCR of the TCR CDR3. Each CDR3 protein is one row after TCRdb ran MiXCR on the multiplex PCR reads. The sample yields 250,000 to 300,000 distinct CDR3 sequences, roughly an eighth seen once. Sequenced: blood. The receptors were sampled from a woman between 40 and 50 years old with Graves' hyperthyroidism.

With respect to this clonotype: A much larger clonotype is one base distant, so this may be a read error. This chain connects TRBV6-1 to TRBJ2-3, with 11 bases fitting TRBD1. Trimming removed 10 bases from V and 7 bases from J; junction bases left unmatched: 4. The CDR3 runs to 12 residues. Germline CDR1 and CDR2: MNHNS and SASEGT. The CDR3 is CAIGTGGNTQYF. As DNA, the CDR3 is TGTGCCATCGGGACAGGGGGAAATACGCAGTATTTT.

This clonotype was detected ten times or more. V usage is TRBV27 and J usage is TRBJ2-1; D remains ambiguous. Trimming removed 3 bases from V and 0 bases from J, with 9 bases in between. CDR3 length: 15 residues. CDR1 and CDR2 from the germline V gene are MNHEY and SMNVEV (reference sequence). The CDR3 reads CASSFGLLSYNEQFF. The CDR3 coding sequence is TGTGCCAGCAGTTTCGGGCTCCTCTCCTACAATGAGCAGTTCTTC.